One sample yielded the 8 T cell receptor beta chains listed below, sequenced in a study of T cell clonality in common variable immunodeficiency. Using immunoSEQ multiplex PCR, the repertoire was profiled, and TCRdb retains in-frame clones only, with some absent. The sample includes some 38,000 clones, none of them occurring once. The sample was peripheral blood mononuclear cells. The receptors come from a person aged 18 to 70 in good health.

The sample holds many counts of this clone. The sequenced part of the CDR3 DNA is TGTGCCAGCAGCTTAGAAGCTAGCGGGCGAAACGGGGAG. Translating gives CASSLEASGRNGE. The full CDR3 protein is CASSLEASGRNGELFF. V gene TRBV7-3 combines with J gene TRBJ2-2, with 8 bases aligning to TRBD2. The read ends 3 residues before the CDR3 terminus; that terminus is restored from the germline J gene. In germline, CDR1 is SGHTA, CDR2 FQGTGA. The V gene end was trimmed by 2 bases and the J gene end by 7 bases; junction bases not matched to a gene: 9. There are 16 residues in the CDR3.

In this sample, this clone turned up a few times. The CDR3 DNA, read in part, is TGTGCCAGCAGTGTAGTCGGGTCCTACAATGAG. Its protein product is CASSVVGSYNE. The whole CDR3 reads CASSVVGSYNEQFF. This chain connects TRBV11-2 to TRBJ2-1; the D is unclear. The CDR3 end is not reached by the read, which stops 3 residues before it; the germline J gene fills it in. Germline V CDR1 and CDR2: SGHAT, FQNNGV. CDR3 size: 14 residues. The ends were cut back, 6 bases at V and 1 base at J, with 10 bases in the middle.

In its sample, this clone was seen many times. With the read ending 3 residues before the CDR3 end, the germline J gene is used to fill in that end. The rearrangement links TRBV6-2 or TRBV6-3 to TRBJ2-1; D possibly corresponds to TRBD1 (5 bases). Germline V gives CDR1 MNHEY, CDR2 SVGEGT. Trimming took 2 bases from V and 6 from J, leaving 8 bases between them. The CDR3 length is 13 residues. CDR3 DNA, as far as it was read: TGTGCCAGCAGTTACGGGGCCGTCAATGAG. Translating gives CASSYGAVNE. The full CDR3 protein is CASSYGAVNEQFF.

There are a few counts of this clone. Read data end 3 residues before the CDR3 end; the end is taken from the germline J gene. The chain carries TRBV7-9 and TRBJ1-2, with D possibly being TRBD1 (6 bases). From germline, CDR1 is SEHNR and CDR2 FQNEAQ (reference sequence). The CDR3 is 14 amino acids. CDR3 amino acids: CASSWGGRIDDYTF. Incomplete CDR3 DNA: TGTGCCAGCAGCTGGGGGGGGCGCATCGACGAC.

This clone has at least ten counts. The read falls 3 residues short of the CDR3 end, and the missing part is taken from the germline J gene. The rearrangement joins TRBV19 to TRBJ2-1, with TRBD1 matching 7 bases. The CDR3 has 16 residues. V gave up 3 bases and J gave up 7 bases; unmatched junction bases: 12. The germline V gene encodes CDR1 LNHDA and CDR2 SQIVND (reference sequence). CDR3 DNA, as far as it was read: TGTGCCAGTAGTATCGGGTCGGGACAGCTTGGTAATGAG. It is translated as CASSIGSGQLGNE. The whole CDR3 reads CASSIGSGQLGNEQFF.

This clone was picked up many times. The read falls 3 residues short of the CDR3 end, and the missing part is taken from the germline J gene. The chain joins TRBV5-1 to TRBJ2-7, with D unclear. The length of the CDR3 is 14 residues. With 0 bases removed from V and 2 bases from J, the gap between germline ends came to 9 bases. CDR1 and CDR2 (germline): SGHRS, YFSETQ. The DNA read from the CDR3 is TGCGCCAGCAGCTTGGGACAAGAAGCCTACGAG. It encodes CASSLGQEAYE. The entire CDR3 sequence reads CASSLGQEAYEQYF.

This clone was seen many times. The read stops 3 residues short of the end of the CDR3; the missing end is completed from the germline J gene. Within the sample, other DNA sequences also encode this same CDR3. The genes are TRBV5-5 and TRBJ2-7; 7 bases map to TRBD1. The CDR3 is 15 amino acids. The V gene end was trimmed by 4 bases and the J gene end by 3 bases; junction bases not matched to a gene: 10. Germline lookup yields CDR1 SGHKS and CDR2 YYEKEE (reference sequence). The CDR3 DNA, read in part, is TGTGCCAGCAGCGAGATCAGGGGGTTAGGCTACGAG. Protein product: CASSEIRGLGYE. The full-length CDR3 reads as CASSEIRGLGYEQYF.

This clone was detected many times. Incomplete CDR3 DNA: TGTGCCAGCATAGCACCCGGGGTTGCGGGTCTGAATGAG. It codes for CASIAPGVAGLNE. The full CDR3 protein is CASIAPGVAGLNEQFF. J is TRBJ2-1 and V is TRBV2, with a tentative D call TRBD2 (5 bases). The read terminates 3 residues before the CDR3 end, so the remaining end is supplied by the germline J gene. V was clipped by 7 bases and J by 7 bases, with 23 bases between them. The V gene's germline CDR1 is SNHLY and CDR2 FYNNEI. The CDR3 is 16 residues long.